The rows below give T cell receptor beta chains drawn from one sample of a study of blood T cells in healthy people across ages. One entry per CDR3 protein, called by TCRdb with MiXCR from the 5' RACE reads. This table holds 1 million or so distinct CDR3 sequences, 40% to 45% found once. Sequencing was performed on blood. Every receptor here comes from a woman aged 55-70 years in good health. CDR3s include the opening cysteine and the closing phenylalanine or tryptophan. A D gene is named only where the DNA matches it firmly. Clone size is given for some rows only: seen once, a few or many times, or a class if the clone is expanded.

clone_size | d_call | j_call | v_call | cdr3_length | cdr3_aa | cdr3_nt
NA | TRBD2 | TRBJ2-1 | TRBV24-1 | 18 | CATSGREGGGRAYYEQFF | TGTGCCACCAGTGGACGGGAGGGAGGCGGGAGGGCCTATTATGAGCAGTTCTTC
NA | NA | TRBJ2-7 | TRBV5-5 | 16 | CASSSLLGQISYEQYF | TGTGCCAGCAGCTCCCTGCTCGGACAGATTTCCTACGAGCAGTACTTC
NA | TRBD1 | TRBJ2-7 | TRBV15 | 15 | CATSTRTGFSVEQYF | TGTGCCACCAGCACCCGGACAGGGTTTTCGGTGGAGCAGTACTTC
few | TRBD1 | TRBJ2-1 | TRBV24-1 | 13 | CATSDTGTGEQFF | TGTGCCACCAGTGACACCGGGACAGGGGAGCAGTTCTTC
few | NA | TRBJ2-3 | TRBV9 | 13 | CASSEAPGDTQYF | TGTGCCAGCAGCGAGGCCCCCGGAGATACGCAGTATTTT
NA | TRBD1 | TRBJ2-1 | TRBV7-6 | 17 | CASSLEGALTAHNEQFF | TGTGCCAGCAGCTTAGAGGGGGCGCTAACCGCTCACAATGAGCAGTTCTTC
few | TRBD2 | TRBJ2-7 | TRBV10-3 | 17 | CAISEASGRATDGEQYF | TGTGCCATCAGTGAGGCTAGCGGGAGGGCCACAGATGGAGAGCAGTACTTC
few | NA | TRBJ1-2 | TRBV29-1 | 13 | CSFSAGVDYGYTF | TGCAGCTTTTCGGCGGGGGTCGACTATGGCTACACCTTC
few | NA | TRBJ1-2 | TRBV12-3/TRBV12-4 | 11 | CASSFDYGYTF | TGTGCCAGCAGTTTTGACTATGGCTACACCTTC
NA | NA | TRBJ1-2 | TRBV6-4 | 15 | CASSDPDRLNYGYTF | TGTGCCAGCAGTGACCCTGACAGGTTGAACTATGGCTACACCTTC
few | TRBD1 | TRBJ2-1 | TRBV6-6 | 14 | CASSYGQGVDEQFF | TGTGCCAGCAGTTACGGACAGGGTGTCGATGAGCAGTTCTTC
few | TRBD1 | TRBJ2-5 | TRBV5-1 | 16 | CASSLERGTGQETQYF | TGCGCCAGCAGCTTGGAACGCGGGACAGGCCAAGAGACCCAGTACTTC
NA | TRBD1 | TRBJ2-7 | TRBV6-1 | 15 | CASSVRDRVSYEQYF | TGTGCCAGCAGTGTCCGGGACAGGGTCTCCTACGAGCAGTACTTC